One and the same sample provided the 5 T cell receptor beta chains below, sequenced in a study of shared clonotypes between healthy human individuals. Data came from immunoSEQ multiplex PCR; TCRdb stores just in-frame clones and leaves some out. The profile shows over 1.5 million clones, 98% of them singletons. Input material: naive CD4+ T cells sorted from blood. Subset meaning: CD45RA+ positively selected. All receptors come from a man aged 25-40 years in good health.

The rearrangement joins TRBV6-1 to TRBJ1-5; D is ambiguous. Germline V CDR1 and CDR2: MNHNS, SASEGT. The ends were cut back, 3 bases at V and 4 bases at J, with 13 bases in the middle. The CDR3 has 15 residues. DNA of the CDR3: TGTGCCAGCAGTGATCGCGCTTCCTTAAATCAGCCCCAGCATTTT. Residues: CASSDRASLNQPQHF.

The V gene is TRBV11-2, the J gene TRBJ2-3, with D uncertain. CDR3 size: 17 residues. The V gene's germline CDR1 is SGHAT and CDR2 FQNNGV. Trimming pared 1 base from V and 0 bases from J, leaving 14 bases between. Here the CDR3 DNA reads TGTGCCAGCAGCTTAGGTTCTTTTTGGACGAGCACAGATACGCAGTATTTT. It specifies CASSLGSFWTSTDTQYF.

V usage is TRBV29-1 and J usage is TRBJ1-5; D unresolved. Between the trimmed V and J ends, which lost 2 bases and 7 bases, there was a span of 12 bases. This CDR3 spans 13 amino acids. The V gene's germline CDR1 is SQVTM and CDR2 ANQGSEA. CDR3 loop: CSVESSLGQPQHF. The CDR3 DNA sequence: TGCAGCGTTGAAAGCAGCTTGGGCCAGCCCCAGCATTTT. Full variable domain (remainder filled in from reference TRBV29-1 and TRBJ1-5): SAVISQKPSRDICQRGTSLTIQCQVDSQVTMMFWYRQQPGQSLTLIATANQGSEATYESGFVIDKFPISRPNLTFSTLTVSNMSPEDSSIYLCSVESSLGQPQHFGDGTRLSIL.

The chain combines TRBV2 with TRBJ1-1; D might be TRBD1 (5 bases). The CDR3 covers 12 residues. Germline CDR1 reads SNHLY; CDR2 reads FYNNEI. V lost 7 bases and J 7 bases, leaving 13 bases between the germline ends. The CDR3 coding sequence is TGTGCCAGCACCAGAAGGGACGGTGAAGCTTTCTTT. It yields the protein CASTRRDGEAFF.

J is TRBJ1-5 and V is TRBV19, with D possibly matching TRBD1 (6 bases). Trimming cost V 4 bases and J 1 base, with 14 bases left between them. This CDR3 has 16 amino acids. CDR1 and CDR2 from the germline V gene are LNHDA and SQIVND (reference sequence). This CDR3 reads CASSTRRTGSNQPQHF. The CDR3 DNA reads TGTGCCAGTAGTACCCGCCGCACAGGGAGCAATCAGCCCCAGCATTTT. Variable domain in full (rest from reference TRBV19 and TRBJ1-5): DGGITQSPKYLFRKEGQNVTLSCEQNLNHDAMYWYRQDPGQGLRLIYYSQIVNDFQKGDIAEGYSVSREKKESFPLTVTSAQKNPTAFYLCASSTRRTGSNQPQHFGDGTRLSIL.